Each of the 20 T cell receptor beta chains below was sequenced from the same sample in a study of a mutant IDH1 vaccine in newly diagnosed glioma. The assay was immunoSEQ multiplex PCR, and TCRdb's table has in-frame clones only and misses some. The sample consists of about 65,000 clones, about 85% of them appearing once. Time point in this sample: week 23, last vaccination. The study gave 300 ug of mutant IDH1 20-mer peptide per vaccine dose, with topical imiquimod. Their antigens are not known. The sample here was PBMCs, taken from a glioma patient whose treatment included an IDH1 peptide vaccine. All receptors derive from a man in his thirties or forties with glioma.

This rearrangement joins TRBV4-1 to TRBJ2-7; TRBD1 matches 7 bases. The junction had 6 bases not matched to a gene; V was cut back by 3 bases and J by 7 bases. Germline CDR1 reads MGHRA; CDR2 reads YSYEKL. The CDR3 length is 13 residues. CDR3 coding DNA: TGCGCCAGCAGCCATCAAACAGGGGTTGAGCAGTACTTC. Translated: CASSHQTGVEQYF.

The rearrangement links TRBV10-2 to TRBJ2-5; TRBD2 agrees at 8 bases. V shed 5 bases, J shed 7 bases, and the junction held 12 bases outside the gene matches. Germline-derived CDR1 and CDR2 are WSHSY and SAAADI. This CDR3 is built from 15 residues. Here the CDR3 reads CASSSVAGFVGTQYF. CDR3 sequence (DNA): TGCGCCAGCAGTTCAGTAGCGGGGTTCGTTGGGACCCAGTACTTC.

V gene TRBV6-6 combines with J gene TRBJ2-3; D gene uncertain. Trimming pared 0 bases from V and 9 bases from J, leaving 13 bases between. Germline V lookup: CDR1 MNHNY, CDR2 SVGAGI (reference sequence). This CDR3 has 14 residues. The CDR3 loop reads CASSYSGDLFTQYF. The CDR3 DNA reads as TGTGCCAGCAGTTACTCGGGTGATTTGTTCACGCAGTATTTT.

V gene TRBV6-5 combines with J gene TRBJ2-7, with 8 bases lining up with TRBD1. Germline V gene data show CDR1 as MNHEY and CDR2 as SVGAGI. The CDR3 is 15 amino acids. The J segment lost 2 bases and the V segment lost 5 bases, leaving 8 bases of the junction unmatched. CDR3: CASSPRGQAPYEQYF. The CDR3 region has the DNA TGTGCCAGCAGTCCCCGGGGACAGGCACCCTACGAGCAGTACTTC.

This clone was counted between two and nine times. The J gene is TRBJ1-6, the V gene TRBV19, with TRBD1 matching 8 bases. CDR3 length: 13 amino acids. J was trimmed by 10 bases and V by 9 bases; bases with no gene match: 8. CDR1 is LNHDA, CDR2 SQIVND, per germline (reference sequence). This CDR3 is CASQDRVSSPLHF. CDR3 in DNA: TGTGCCAGCCAGGACAGGGTGAGCTCACCCCTCCACTTT. Full variable domain (missing parts from reference TRBV19 and TRBJ1-6): DGGITQSPKYLFRKEGQNVTLSCEQNLNHDAMYWYRQDPGQGLRLIYYSQIVNDFQKGDIAEGYSVSREKKESFPLTVTSAQKNPTAFYLCASQDRVSSPLHFGNGTRLTVT.

The rearrangement links TRBV2 to TRBJ2-2; 8 bases are a match to TRBD1. This CDR3 is 14 amino acids long. V dropped 7 bases and J dropped 4; count of bases not matched to a gene: 5. Per germline, CDR1 SNHLY and CDR2 FYNNEI. CDR3 coding DNA: TGTGCCAGCATGCACAGGGGGACCACCGGGGAGCTGTTTTTT. Translating it yields CASMHRGTTGELFF. The full variable domain, with the rest looked up from reference TRBV2 and TRBJ2-2, is EPEVTQTPSHQVTQMGQEVILRCVPISNHLYFYWYRQILGQKVEFLVSFYNNEISEKSEIFDDQFSVERPDGSNFTLKIRSTKLEDSAMYFCASMHRGTTGELFFGEGSRLTVL.

This sequence joins TRBV6-4 and TRBJ2-3; 12 bases map to TRBD2. J lost 1 base, V lost 4 bases, and 0 bases had no gene match. The CDR3 covers 15 residues. The germline CDR1 and CDR2 sequences are MRHNA and SNTAGT. CDR3 region: CASSGLAGGTDTQYF. In nucleotides, the CDR3 is TGTGCCAGCAGTGGACTAGCGGGGGGCACAGATACGCAGTATTTT.

This clone was seen only a few times. DNA for the CDR3: TGTGCCAGCAGCCTGACCTGGCAGGGGGCGAACACTGAAGCTTTCTTT. It yields the protein CASSLTWQGANTEAFF. The gene calls are TRBV5-5 and TRBJ1-1, with 8 bases aligning to TRBD1. V shed 4 bases, J shed 1 base, and the junction held 9 bases outside the gene matches. This CDR3 has 16 amino acids. CDR1 is SGHKS and CDR2 is YYEKEE in the germline V gene (reference sequence). Complete variable domain (other parts from reference TRBV5-5 and TRBJ1-1): DAGVTQSPTHLIKTRGQQVTLRCSPISGHKSVSWYQQVLGQGPQFIFQYYEKEERGRGNFPDRFSARQFPNYSSELNVNALLLGDSALYLCASSLTWQGANTEAFFGQGTRLTVV.

The chain combines TRBV6-1 with TRBJ2-3; 10 bases match TRBD2. This CDR3 contains 16 residues. V lost 1 base, J lost 6 bases, and 7 bases stayed unmatched. Germline lookup yields CDR1 MNHNS and CDR2 SASEGT. The CDR3 protein is CASSEGKRGGWDTQYF. DNA of the CDR3: TGTGCCAGCAGTGAAGGGAAGCGGGGGGGCTGGGATACGCAGTATTTT.

The V and J genes are TRBV19 and TRBJ1-5; a possible D gene is TRBD1 (6 bases). Trimming shortened V by 9 bases and J by 4 bases, and 22 bases separated the two germline ends. Germline CDR1 and CDR2: LNHDA and SQIVND (reference sequence). The CDR3 is made up of 16 amino acids. Here the CDR3 DNA reads TGTGCCAGCCGATACGAAGGGGGGGTCCCGAATCAGCCCCAGCATTTT. It yields the protein CASRYEGGVPNQPQHF.

The rearrangement joins TRBV4-1 to TRBJ2-1; TRBD2 agrees at 10 bases. This CDR3 comprises 17 residues. Germline lookup yields CDR1 MGHRA and CDR2 YSYEKL. V lost 0 bases to trimming and J lost 6 bases; unmatched junction nucleotides: 8. CDR3 protein: CASSQDRELAGPNEQFF. The CDR3 DNA reads as TGCGCCAGCAGCCAAGATCGTGAACTAGCGGGGCCCAATGAGCAGTTCTTC.

This clone was counted a few times. V usage is TRBV7-9 and J usage is TRBJ1-1; D uncertain. Germline loops: CDR1 SEHNR, CDR2 FQNEAQ (reference sequence). V lost 4 bases to trimming and J lost 4 bases, with 13 bases between them. The CDR3 totals 14 residues. The CDR3, as DNA: TGTGCCAGCAGCTATTCCGGACGGTCCACTGAAGCTTTCTTT. It specifies CASSYSGRSTEAFF.

The V gene is TRBV2, the J gene TRBJ2-5; weak D call: TRBD1 (6 bases). Trimming stripped 10 bases from V and 3 bases from J, with 18 bases between. The V gene's germline CDR1 is SNHLY and CDR2 FYNNEI. The CDR3 spans 14 residues. The CDR3 sequence is CANPGTSKEETQYF. The CDR3 bases are TGTGCCAACCCCGGGACAAGTAAAGAAGAGACCCAGTACTTC.

The J gene is TRBJ2-5, the V gene TRBV30; D call uncertain. Per the germline V gene, CDR1 is GTSNPN and CDR2 is SVGIG (reference sequence). This CDR3 comprises 13 residues. Trimming took 0 bases from V and 0 from J, leaving 5 bases between them. This chain's CDR3 is CAWSVMYQETQYF. The CDR3 region has the DNA TGTGCCTGGAGTGTCATGTACCAAGAGACCCAGTACTTC.

The chain links TRBV7-2 to TRBJ1-1; possible D gene TRBD1, 5 bases. The CDR3 spans 13 residues. Germline V gene lookup returns CDR1 SGHTA and CDR2 FQGNSA. V lost 3 bases, J lost 4 bases, and 9 bases lay in between. CDR3 coding DNA: TGTGCCAGCAGCTTTTTGGGGGGCACTGAAGCTTTCTTT. Translation gives CASSFLGGTEAFF.

This chain links TRBV2 with TRBJ1-3, with a tentative D call TRBD1 (5 bases). V lost 7 bases and J 0 bases, leaving 7 bases between the germline ends. Germline V gene data show CDR1 as SNHLY and CDR2 as FYNNEI. This CDR3 spans 13 amino acids. The CDR3 sequence: CASNRNSGNTIYF. For the CDR3, the DNA is TGTGCCAGCAACAGGAACTCTGGAAACACCATATATTTT.

The chain uses TRBV7-8 and TRBJ2-1; TRBD2 aligns across 14 bases. This CDR3 has 17 amino acids. J gave up 6 bases and V 3 bases, and 7 bases lay outside the gene matches. Germline CDR1 and CDR2: SGHVS and FQNEAQ. CDR3 sequence (DNA): TGTGCCAGCAGCTTTGGGAGGACTAGCGGGGGGCCCAATGAGCAGTTCTTC. This gives the protein CASSFGRTSGGPNEQFF.

J is TRBJ2-4 and V is TRBV27, with D maybe TRBD1 (6 bases). Trimming took 6 bases from V and 6 from J, leaving 15 bases between them. The CDR3 is made up of 14 amino acids. Germline-derived CDR1 and CDR2 are MNHEY and SMNVEV (reference sequence). CDR3 bases: TGTGCCAGCAGACAAACAGGGTTTGGAAACATTCAGTACTTC. This codes for CASRQTGFGNIQYF.

The chain couples TRBV6-5 to TRBJ1-5; D gene unclear. This CDR3 is built from 13 residues. The germline gives CDR1 MNHEY, CDR2 SVGAGI. V was trimmed by 6 bases and J by 0 bases, leaving 6 bases between them. The CDR3 DNA reads as TGTGCCAGCAGCCCGGATAGCAATCAGCCCCAGCATTTT. Translation: CASSPDSNQPQHF.

This sequence joins TRBV6-5 and TRBJ2-7; D might be TRBD1 or TRBD2, each matching 5 bases. CDR3 length equals 15 residues. Germline lookup yields CDR1 MNHEY and CDR2 SVGAGI. The V and J ends lost 3 bases and 2 bases respectively, with 14 bases between them. The CDR3 loop reads CASSYGDGGTYEQYF. The CDR3 DNA reads as TGTGCCAGCAGTTATGGGGACGGTGGGACCTACGAGCAGTACTTC.